This T cell receptor beta chain came from a study of neurological immune-mediated disorders. The study's findings and limits: Falling below healthy controls, multiple sclerosis showed the least TCR clonal expansion, while HTLV-1-associated myelopathy showed the most.

V dropped 5 bases and J dropped 1; count of bases not matched to a gene: 7. Germline CDR1 is SGHTA and CDR2 is FQGNSA. CDR3 length: 15 residues. Noted time point: longitudinal time-point 1 (baseline). The sample holds many counts of this clonotype. As yet, its antigen is unknown. Via MiXCR, TCRdb re-called the 5' RACE reads, giving one row per CDR3 protein. The sample consists of over 55,000 distinct CDR3 sequences, roughly 10% of them appearing once. This rearrangement joins TRBV7-2 to TRBJ2-7; 8 bases fit TRBD2. The clonotype was recovered from a man between 25 and 39 years old in good health. The specimen sequenced was PBMCs. In DNA, the CDR3 is TGTGCCAGCAGCCCATCGGGGGGGTTATCCTACGAGCAGTACTTC. Encoded protein: CASSPSGGLSYEQYF.